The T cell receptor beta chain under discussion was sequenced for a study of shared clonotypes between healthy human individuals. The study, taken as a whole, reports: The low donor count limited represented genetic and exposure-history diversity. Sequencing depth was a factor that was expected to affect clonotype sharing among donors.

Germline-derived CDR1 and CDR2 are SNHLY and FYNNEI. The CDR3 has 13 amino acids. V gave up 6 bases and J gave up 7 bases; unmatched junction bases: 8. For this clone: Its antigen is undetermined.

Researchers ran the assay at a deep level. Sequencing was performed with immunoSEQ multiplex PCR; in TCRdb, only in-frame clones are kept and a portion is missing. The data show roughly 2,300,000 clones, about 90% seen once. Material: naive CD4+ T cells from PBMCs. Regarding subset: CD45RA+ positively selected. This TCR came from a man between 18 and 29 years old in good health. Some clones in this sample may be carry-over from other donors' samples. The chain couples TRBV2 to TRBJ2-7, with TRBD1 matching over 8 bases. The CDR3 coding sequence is TGTGCCAGCAGGGGGACAGGAGGTCGGGAGCAGTACTTC. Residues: CASRGTGGREQYF.